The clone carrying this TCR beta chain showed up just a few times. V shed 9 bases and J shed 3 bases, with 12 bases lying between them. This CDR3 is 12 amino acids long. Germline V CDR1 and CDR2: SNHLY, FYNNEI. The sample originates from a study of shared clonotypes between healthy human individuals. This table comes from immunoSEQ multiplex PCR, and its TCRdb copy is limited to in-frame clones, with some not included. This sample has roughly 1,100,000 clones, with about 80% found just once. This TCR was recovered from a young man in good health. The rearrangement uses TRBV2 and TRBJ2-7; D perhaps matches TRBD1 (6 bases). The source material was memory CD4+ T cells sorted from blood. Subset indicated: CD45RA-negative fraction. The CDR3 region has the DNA TGTGCCAGTCGCTCGGACAGCTACGAGCAGTACTTC. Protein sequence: CASRSDSYEQYF. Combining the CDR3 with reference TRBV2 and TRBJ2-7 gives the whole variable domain EPEVTQTPSHQVTQMGQEVILRCVPISNHLYFYWYRQILGQKVEFLVSFYNNEISEKSEIFDDQFSVERPDGSNFTLKIRSTKLEDSAMYFCASRSDSYEQYFGPGTRLTVT.